The clone carrying this T cell receptor beta chain was seen a handful of times. This entry belongs to a study of blood T cells in healthy people across ages. There were at least 6 micrograms of total RNA extracted from every sample. CDR3 length equals 13 residues. CDR1 is SEHNR and CDR2 is FQNEAQ in the germline V gene (reference sequence). Trimming shortened V by 2 bases and J by 4 bases, and 6 bases separated the two germline ends. Sample-barcoded 5' priming and a J-beta primer mix drove a second PCR of roughly 7 to 11 cycles. The template-switch adaptor was a 5' adaptor with 12 random nucleotides. It tagged each cDNA molecule. TCRdb fed the 5' RACE reads into MiXCR, producing one record per CDR3 protein. The sample includes roughly 1 million distinct CDR3 sequences, around 25% of them seen just once. This sample was shared with a second study, whose subject was T cells of mothers and their children. That study adds: All extracted RNA went into cDNA synthesis, roughly 1.5 ug per 15 ul.

This sequence was found in a girl aged 2 to 10 in good health. This rearrangement joins TRBV7-9 to TRBJ2-1; D uncertain. The source material was blood. CDR3 bases: TGTGCCAGCAGCTTATTGAGGTACAATGAGCAGTTCTTC. This translates into CASSLLRYNEQFF. The full variable domain, rest sourced from reference TRBV7-9 and TRBJ2-1, is DTGVSQNPRHKITKRGQNVTFRCDPISEHNRLYWYRQTLGQGPEFLTYFQNEAQLEKSRLLSDRFSAERPKGSFSTLEIQRTEQGDSAMYLCASSLLRYNEQFFGPGTRLTVL.